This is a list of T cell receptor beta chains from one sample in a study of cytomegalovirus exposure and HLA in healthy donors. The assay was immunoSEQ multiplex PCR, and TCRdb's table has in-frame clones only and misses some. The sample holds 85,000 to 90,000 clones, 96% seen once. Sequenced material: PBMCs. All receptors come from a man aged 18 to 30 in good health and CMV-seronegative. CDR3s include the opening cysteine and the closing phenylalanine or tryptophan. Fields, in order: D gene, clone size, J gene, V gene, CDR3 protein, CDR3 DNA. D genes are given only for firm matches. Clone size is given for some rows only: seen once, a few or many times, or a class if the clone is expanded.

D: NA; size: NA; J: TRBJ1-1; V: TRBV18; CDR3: CASSPGASPNTEAFF; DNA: TGTGCCAGCTCACCGGGCGCCAGTCCTAACACTGAAGCTTTCTTT
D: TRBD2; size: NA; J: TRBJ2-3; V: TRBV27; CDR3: CASSDLLALAGATDTQYF; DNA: TGTGCCAGCAGTGACCTCCTCGCCCTAGCGGGGGCCACAGATACGCAGTATTTT
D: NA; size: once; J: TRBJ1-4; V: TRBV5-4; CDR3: CASSLDRRTEKLFF; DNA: TGTGCCAGCAGCTTGGACAGGCGCACTGAAAAACTGTTTTTT
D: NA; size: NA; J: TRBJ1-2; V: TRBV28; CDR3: CASSLISGYGYTF; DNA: TGTGCCAGCAGTTTAATTTCCGGGTATGGCTACACCTTC
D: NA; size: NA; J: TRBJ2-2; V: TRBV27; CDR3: CASSLSIYGYNTGELFF; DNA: TGTGCCAGCAGTTTATCCATCTACGGTTATAACACCGGGGAGCTGTTTTTT
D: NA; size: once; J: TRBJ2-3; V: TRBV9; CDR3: CASSVAQAGGDTQYF; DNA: TGTGCCAGCAGCGTAGCTCAGGCAGGTGGAGATACGCAGTATTTT
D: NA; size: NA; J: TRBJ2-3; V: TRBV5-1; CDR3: CASSSQELTDTQYF; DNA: TGCGCCAGCAGCTCTCAGGAATTAACAGATACGCAGTATTTT
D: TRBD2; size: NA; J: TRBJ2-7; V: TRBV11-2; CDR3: CASSSYPLAGGGEQYF; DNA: TGTGCCAGCAGCTCCTACCCGCTAGCGGGAGGGGGCGAGCAGTACTTC
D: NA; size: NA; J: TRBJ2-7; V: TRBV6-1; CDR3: CASSDQGYEQYF; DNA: TGTGCCAGCAGTGACCAGGGCTACGAGCAGTACTTC
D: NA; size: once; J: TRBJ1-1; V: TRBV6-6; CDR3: CASSRQRIAEAFF; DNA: TGTGCCAGCAGTCGTCAGAGGATTGCTGAAGCTTTCTTT
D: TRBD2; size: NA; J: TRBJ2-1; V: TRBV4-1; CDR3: CASKELGLPYNEQFF; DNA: TGCGCCAGCAAGGAACTGGGACTACCTTACAATGAGCAGTTCTTC
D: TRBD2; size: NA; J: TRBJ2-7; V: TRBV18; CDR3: CASSPVVQKLAGDYEQYF; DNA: TGTGCCAGCTCACCGGTGGTTCAAAAACTAGCGGGAGACTACGAGCAGTACTTC
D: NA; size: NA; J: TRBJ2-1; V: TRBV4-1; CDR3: CASSPRGTNEQFF; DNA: TGCGCCAGCAGCCCGCGGGGTACTAATGAGCAGTTCTTC
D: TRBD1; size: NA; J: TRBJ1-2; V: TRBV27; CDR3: CASRTGTGGDYGYTF; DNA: TGTGCCAGCAGAACCGGGACAGGGGGCGACTATGGCTACACCTTC
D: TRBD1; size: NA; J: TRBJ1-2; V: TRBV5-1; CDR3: CASSLSRDRATNYGYTF; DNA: TGCGCCAGCAGCCTATCCAGGGACAGAGCTACTAACTATGGCTACACCTTC
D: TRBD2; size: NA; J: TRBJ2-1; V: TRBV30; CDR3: CAFQLAGINNEQFF; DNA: TGTGCCTTTCAACTAGCGGGAATAAACAATGAGCAGTTCTTC
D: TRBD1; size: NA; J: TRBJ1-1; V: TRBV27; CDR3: CASSLKRQGAEAFF; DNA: TGTGCCAGCAGTTTAAAGCGTCAGGGGGCTGAAGCTTTCTTT
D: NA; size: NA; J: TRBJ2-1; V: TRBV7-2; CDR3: CASSLGGEQFF; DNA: TGTGCCAGCAGCTTAGGAGGTGAGCAGTTCTTC
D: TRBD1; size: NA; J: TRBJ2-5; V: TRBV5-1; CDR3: CASSGLDRGQETQYF; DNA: TGCGCCAGCAGCGGACTGGACAGGGGACAAGAGACCCAGTACTTC
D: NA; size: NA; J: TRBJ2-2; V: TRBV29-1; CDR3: CSVESAPGELFF; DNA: TGCAGCGTTGAATCCGCGCCAGGGGAGCTGTTTTTT
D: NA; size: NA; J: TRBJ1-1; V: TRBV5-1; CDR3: CASSLSQAKVTEAFF; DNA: TGCGCCAGCAGCTTGTCGCAGGCAAAGGTGACTGAAGCTTTCTTT
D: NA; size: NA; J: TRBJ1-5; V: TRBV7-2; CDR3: CASSFRGPNQPQHF; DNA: TGTGCCAGCAGCTTCCGAGGGCCCAATCAGCCCCAGCATTTT
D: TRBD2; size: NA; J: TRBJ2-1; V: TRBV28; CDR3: CASRRTSGRNEQFF; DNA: TGTGCCAGCAGGAGGACTAGCGGGAGGAATGAGCAGTTCTTC
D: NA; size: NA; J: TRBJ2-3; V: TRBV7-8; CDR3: CASSSTPVSLTDTQYF; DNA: TGTGCCAGCAGCTCTACCCCCGTATCCCTCACAGATACGCAGTATTTT
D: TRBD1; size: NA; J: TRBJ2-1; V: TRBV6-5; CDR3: CASTRTGWHEQFF; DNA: TGTGCCAGCACCAGGACAGGGTGGCATGAGCAGTTCTTC
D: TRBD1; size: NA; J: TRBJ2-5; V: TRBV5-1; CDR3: CASSVQGTQETQYF; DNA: TGCGCCAGCAGCGTACAGGGGACACAAGAGACCCAGTACTTC
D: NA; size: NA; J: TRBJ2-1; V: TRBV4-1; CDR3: CASSQPVGVRGEQFF; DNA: TGCGCCAGCAGCCAACCTGTAGGAGTACGAGGTGAGCAGTTCTTC
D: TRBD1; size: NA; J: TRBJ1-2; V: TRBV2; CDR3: CASSYRGRDGYTF; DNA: TGTGCCAGCAGTTACAGGGGGCGCGATGGCTACACCTTC
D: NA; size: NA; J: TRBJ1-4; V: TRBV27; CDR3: CASSLERGGEKLFF; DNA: TGTGCCAGCAGTTTGGAGAGGGGGGGTGAAAAACTGTTTTTT
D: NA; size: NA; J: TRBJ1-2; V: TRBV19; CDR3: CASSINYRDNYGYTF; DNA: TGTGCCAGTAGTATAAACTACAGGGATAACTATGGCTACACCTTC
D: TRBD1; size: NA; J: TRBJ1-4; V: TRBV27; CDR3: CASSLSGQANEKLFF; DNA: TGTGCCAGCAGTTTATCGGGACAGGCTAATGAAAAACTGTTTTTT
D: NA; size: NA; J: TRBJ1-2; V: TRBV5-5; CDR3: CASSLAVGGNYGYTF; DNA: TGTGCCAGCAGCTTGGCCGTCGGAGGAAACTATGGCTACACCTTC
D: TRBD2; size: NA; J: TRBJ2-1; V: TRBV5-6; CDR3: CASRRTSGSRNEQFF; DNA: TGTGCCAGCAGACGGACTAGCGGGAGTCGAAATGAGCAGTTCTTC
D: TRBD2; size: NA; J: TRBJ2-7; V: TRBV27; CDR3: CASSLEPSGRYEQYF; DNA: TGTGCCAGCAGTTTAGAGCCTAGCGGACGCTACGAGCAGTACTTC
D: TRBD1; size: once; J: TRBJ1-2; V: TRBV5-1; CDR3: CASSLVADRALYGYTF; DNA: TGCGCCAGCAGCTTGGTCGCGGACAGGGCCCTCTATGGCTACACCTTC
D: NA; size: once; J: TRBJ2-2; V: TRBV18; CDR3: CASSLDTQYTGELFF; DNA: TGTGCCAGCTCACTAGACACCCAGTACACCGGGGAGCTGTTTTTT
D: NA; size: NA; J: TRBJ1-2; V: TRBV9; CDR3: CASSVATNYGYTF; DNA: TGTGCCAGCAGCGTAGCTACGAACTATGGCTACACCTTC
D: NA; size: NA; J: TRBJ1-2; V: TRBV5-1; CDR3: CASSEDSNYGYTF; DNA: TGCGCCAGCAGCGAGGACAGTAATTATGGCTACACCTTC
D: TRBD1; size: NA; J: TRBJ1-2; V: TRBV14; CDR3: CASSQIKGGPTGYTF; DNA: TGTGCCAGCAGCCAAATAAAAGGGGGCCCAACTGGCTACACCTTC
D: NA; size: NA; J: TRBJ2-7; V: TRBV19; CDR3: CASRPKPDYEQYF; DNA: TGTGCCAGTAGGCCAAAACCAGACTACGAGCAGTACTTC
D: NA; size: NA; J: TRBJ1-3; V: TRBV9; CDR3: CASSAKTLGHIYF; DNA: TGTGCCAGCAGCGCTAAAACCCTGGGGCATATATATTTT
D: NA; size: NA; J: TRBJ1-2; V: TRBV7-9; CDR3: CASSLGVENYGYTF; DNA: TGTGCCAGCAGCTTAGGCGTGGAGAACTATGGCTACACCTTC
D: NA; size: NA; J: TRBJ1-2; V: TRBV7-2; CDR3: CASSQIPGGGGYGYTF; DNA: TGTGCCAGCAGTCAAATCCCTGGGGGGGGAGGATATGGCTACACCTTC
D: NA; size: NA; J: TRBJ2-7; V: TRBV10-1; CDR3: CASSESRVAYEQYF; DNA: TGCGCCAGCAGTGAGAGCCGGGTTGCCTACGAGCAGTACTTC
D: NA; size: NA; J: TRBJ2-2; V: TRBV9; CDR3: CASSVTGTPGGRELFF; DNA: TGTGCCAGCAGCGTCACCGGGACGCCCGGAGGGAGGGAGCTGTTTTTT
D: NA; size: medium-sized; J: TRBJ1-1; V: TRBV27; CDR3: CASSFGAMNTEAFF; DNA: TGTGCCAGCAGTTTTGGGGCTATGAACACTGAAGCTTTCTTT
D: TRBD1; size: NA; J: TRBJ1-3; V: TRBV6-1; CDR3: CASSGTGTGGFMGTIYF; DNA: TGTGCCAGCAGTGGTACTGGGACAGGGGGGTTCATGGGCACCATATATTTT
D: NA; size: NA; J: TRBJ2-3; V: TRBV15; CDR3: CATSEGPEDTQYF; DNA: TGTGCCACCAGCGAGGGCCCCGAGGATACGCAGTATTTT